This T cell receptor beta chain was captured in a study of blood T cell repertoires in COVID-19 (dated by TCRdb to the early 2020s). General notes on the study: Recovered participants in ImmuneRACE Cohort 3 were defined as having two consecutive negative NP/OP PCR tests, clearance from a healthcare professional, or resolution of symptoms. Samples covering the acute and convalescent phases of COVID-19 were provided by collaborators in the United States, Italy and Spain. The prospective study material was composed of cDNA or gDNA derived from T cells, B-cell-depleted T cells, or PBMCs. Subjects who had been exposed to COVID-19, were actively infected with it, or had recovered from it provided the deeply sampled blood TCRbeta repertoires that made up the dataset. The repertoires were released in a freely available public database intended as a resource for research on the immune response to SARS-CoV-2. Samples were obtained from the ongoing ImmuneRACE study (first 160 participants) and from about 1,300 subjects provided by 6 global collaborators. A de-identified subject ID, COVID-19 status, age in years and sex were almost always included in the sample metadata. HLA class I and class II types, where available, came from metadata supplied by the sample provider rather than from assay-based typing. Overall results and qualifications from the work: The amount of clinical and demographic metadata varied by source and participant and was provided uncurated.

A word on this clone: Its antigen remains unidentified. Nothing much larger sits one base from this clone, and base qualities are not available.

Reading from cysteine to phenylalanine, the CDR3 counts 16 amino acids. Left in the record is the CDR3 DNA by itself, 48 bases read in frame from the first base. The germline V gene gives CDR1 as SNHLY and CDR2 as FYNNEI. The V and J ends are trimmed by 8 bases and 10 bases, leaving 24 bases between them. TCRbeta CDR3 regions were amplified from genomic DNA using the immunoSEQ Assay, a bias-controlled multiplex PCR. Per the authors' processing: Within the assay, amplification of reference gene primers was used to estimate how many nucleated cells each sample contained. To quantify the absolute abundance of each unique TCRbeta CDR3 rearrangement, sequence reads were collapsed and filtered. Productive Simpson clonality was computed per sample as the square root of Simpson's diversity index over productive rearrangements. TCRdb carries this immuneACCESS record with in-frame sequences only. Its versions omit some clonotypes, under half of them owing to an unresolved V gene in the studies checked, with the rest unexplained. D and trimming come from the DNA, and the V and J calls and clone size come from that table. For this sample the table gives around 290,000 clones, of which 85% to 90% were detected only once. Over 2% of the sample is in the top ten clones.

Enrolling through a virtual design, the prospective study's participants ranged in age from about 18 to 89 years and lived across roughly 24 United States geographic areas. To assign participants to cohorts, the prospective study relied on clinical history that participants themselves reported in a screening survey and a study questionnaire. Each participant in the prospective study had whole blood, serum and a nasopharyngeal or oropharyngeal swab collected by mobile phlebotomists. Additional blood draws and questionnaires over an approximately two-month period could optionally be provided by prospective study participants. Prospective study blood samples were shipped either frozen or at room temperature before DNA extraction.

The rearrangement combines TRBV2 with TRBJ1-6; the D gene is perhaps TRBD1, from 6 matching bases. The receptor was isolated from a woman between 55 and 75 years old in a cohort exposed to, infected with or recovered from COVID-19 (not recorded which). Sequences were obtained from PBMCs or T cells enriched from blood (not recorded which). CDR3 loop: CASALLRGAVGSPLHF. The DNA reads TGTGCCAGCGCCCTACTGCGGGGGGCGGTGGGATCACCCCTCCACTTT.